This TCR beta chain was identified during a study of T-cell reconstitution after alpha-beta-depleted transplantation in children. Unique molecular identifiers featured in how the TCRbeta library was prepared. From the PCR reads, TCRdb called clonotypes with MiXCR, one entry per CDR3 protein. The sample lists about 540,000 distinct CDR3 sequences, around 18% occurring once. This receptor was obtained from a human donor who donated a stem cell graft to a child with acute lymphoblastic leukemia. This sample comprised PBMCs from the stem cell graft donor, obtained from the stem cell graft.

The DNA for the CDR3 is TGCGCCAGCAGCCAAGAGAAGCGGGTCTTCACAGATACGCAGTATTTT. Its translation is CASSQEKRVFTDTQYF. The chain recombines TRBV4-1 with TRBJ2-3, with D perhaps matching TRBD2 (6 bases). Germline V CDR1 and CDR2: MGHRA, YSYEKL. Between the trimmed V and J ends, which lost 0 bases and 2 bases, there was a span of 12 bases. This CDR3 contains 16 residues.